This T cell receptor beta chain was recovered during a study of blood T cell repertoires in COVID-19. Sequencing was performed with immunoSEQ multiplex PCR; in TCRdb, only in-frame clones are kept and a portion is missing. Here the sample spans 70,000 or so clones, 90% being singletons. CDR3 size: 14 residues. V was clipped by 1 base and J by 0 bases, with 7 bases between them. CDR1 LGHDT and CDR2 YNNKEL come from the germline V gene (reference sequence). In this sample, this clone turned up once. Sequencing used peripheral blood. The sequence was obtained from a woman under 30 with acute or convalescent COVID-19. This chain connects TRBV3-1 (or the pseudogene TRBV3-2) to TRBJ2-7; D perhaps matches TRBD1 (5 bases). CDR3 coding DNA: TGTGCCAGCAGCCAAGTCAGGGCCTCCTACGAGCAGTACTTC. The encoded protein is CASSQVRASYEQYF.